This T cell receptor (beta chain) came from a study of T cell repertoires in cytomegalovirus infection. Via MiXCR, TCRdb re-called the reads, giving one row per CDR3 protein. The sample shows roughly 190,000 distinct CDR3 sequences, roughly 9% of them seen only once. This clonotype was counted ten times or more. The V gene's germline CDR1 is MNHNS and CDR2 SASEGT. With V trimmed by 6 bases and J by 4 bases, 9 bases remained unmatched. The CDR3 is 15 residues long. Sequencing used PBMCs. The rearrangement uses TRBV6-1 and TRBJ1-1; 9 bases are shared with TRBD1. The receptor was derived from a human donor in good health (CMV status not recorded). Some clones in this sample may be carry-over from other donors' samples. The CDR3 region is CASSPQGAWFTEAFF. CDR3 sequence (DNA): TGTGCCAGCAGCCCACAGGGGGCATGGTTCACTGAAGCTTTCTTT.